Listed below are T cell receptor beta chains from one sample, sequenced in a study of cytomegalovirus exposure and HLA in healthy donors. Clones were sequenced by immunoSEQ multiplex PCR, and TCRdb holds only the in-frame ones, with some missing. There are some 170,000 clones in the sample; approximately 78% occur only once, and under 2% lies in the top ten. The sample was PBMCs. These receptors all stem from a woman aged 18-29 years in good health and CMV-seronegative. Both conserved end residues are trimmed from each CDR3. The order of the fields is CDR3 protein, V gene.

ASSYSKQGFTEAF | TRBV6-5
ASSSLGTENTEAF | TRBV5-1
ASSLVAGGGETQY | TRBV11-2
SSSLDRAHT | TRBV7-9
ASSQGEWKAGYT | TRBV16
ASSPPSAGNTIY | TRBV5-1
ASSSSSAGWREQY | TRBV28
ASSLRKDINTEAF | TRBV28
ASSFWTGNTGELF | TRBV7-8
ASRTGGRNTGELF | TRBV6-5
ASRAPGSFTNTGELF | TRBV7-9
ASSGDRTRGTEAF | TRBV10-1
ASSLGAGMNTEAF | TRBV7-6
ASSLWGTSGDEQF | TRBV7-9
ASSPHGRTVNYGYT | TRBV27
ASSSSGLAGDNEQF | TRBV7-3
ASSHRQRKLF | TRBV28
ASSQRGGKETQY | TRBV4-1
SVEDLGGRAFVDTQY | TRBV29-1
ASTRYSNQPQH | TRBV5-8
ASSSGGGGYGYT | TRBV6-1
ASILTGGVDTQY | TRBV6-1
ASSIETGPYGYT | TRBV19
ASSYTGAQPQH | TRBV6-1
ASSPSPRQGDNEQF | TRBV27
ASSLQGAALNTEAF | TRBV7-9
ASSEGPGGQPQH | TRBV6-1
ASSLSRTGFTGELF | TRBV7-8
ASSLGTGGTVNTEAF | TRBV18
ASSTRRGLPYEQY | TRBV19
ASSQDWTDATNEKLF | TRBV4-1
ASSYYDRANTEAF | TRBV5-6
ASSDPKGLRNQPQH | TRBV28
AWVTGMNTEAF | TRBV30
ASSLKLAGSETQY | TRBV5-4
ASSLAGIRLGETQY | TRBV5-1
ASSLPGQGTPGELF | TRBV5-1
ASTGQGKLF | TRBV28
ASRQGSYSNQPQH | TRBV19
ASSFLGPQH | TRBV28
SVEKKQRHSYNEQF | TRBV29-1
ASSFKQGPGNTIY | TRBV5-4
ASSLALFRSDYGYT | TRBV5-1
ASNGLVANEQF | TRBV2
ASSPTDRMNTEAF | TRBV4-1
ASSNVREATGELF | TRBV5-1
ASSGTPDSNQPQH | TRBV25-1
ASSLVGSSGGNTIY | TRBV5-1